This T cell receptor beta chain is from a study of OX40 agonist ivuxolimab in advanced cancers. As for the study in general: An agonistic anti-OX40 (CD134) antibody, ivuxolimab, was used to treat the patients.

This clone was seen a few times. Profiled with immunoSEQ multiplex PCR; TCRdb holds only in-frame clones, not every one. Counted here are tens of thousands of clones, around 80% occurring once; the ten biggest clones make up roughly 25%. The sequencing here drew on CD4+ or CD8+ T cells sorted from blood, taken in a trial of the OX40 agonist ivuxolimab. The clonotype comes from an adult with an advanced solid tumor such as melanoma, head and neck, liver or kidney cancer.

The CDR3 spells CASNLGQGNTGELFF. The DNA of the CDR3 is TGTGCCAGCAACCTGGGACAGGGTAACACCGGGGAGCTGTTTTTT. This chain uses TRBV7-6 with TRBJ2-2, with 9 bases fitting TRBD1. V trimming: 7 bases; J trimming: 2 bases; junction bases outside the gene matches: 5. The germline V gene encodes CDR1 SGHVS and CDR2 FNYEAQ. The CDR3 loop spans 15 amino acids. Full variable domain (rest looked up from reference TRBV7-6 and TRBJ2-2): GAGVSQSPRYKVTKRGQDVALRCDPISGHVSLYWYRQALGQGPEFLTYFNYEAQQDKSGLPNDRFSAERPEGSISTLTIQRTEQRDSAMYRCASNLGQGNTGELFFGEGSRLTVL.